This entry describes one T cell receptor beta chain. Its antigen is not identified. Expressed TCRB transcripts were sequenced because the entire RNA isolate underwent reverse transcription. The repertoire was sequenced with immunoSEQ multiplex PCR; TCRdb's copy has only in-frame clones and lacks some. The sample lists over 200,000 clones, roughly a tenth occurring once. This specimen comes from a study of beta chain features in type 1 diabetes. Study-wide results and limits: Across all four CD4+ subsets, people with type 1 diabetes showed modestly shorter TCRB CDR3s. In comparison with healthy donors, patients had naive, central memory and Treg TCRB repertoires that appeared more similar.

Trimming took off 6 bases at V and 6 bases at J, with 4 bases between the two ends. Looked up from germline, CDR1 is KGHSH and CDR2 is LQKENI. The CDR3 is 10 residues long. The chain is built from TRBV18 and TRBJ2-3; no clear D. The TCR sequence derives from a man under 40 with type 1 diabetes. Sequencing used naive CD4+ T cells from blood. In DNA form, the CDR3 reads TGTGCCAGCTCCGGGGATACGCAGTATTTT. It yields the protein CASSGDTQYF. Looking up the rest from reference TRBV18 and TRBJ2-3 gives the full variable domain: NAGVMQNPRHLVRRRGQEARLRCSPMKGHSHVYWYRQLPEEGLKFMVYLQKENIIDESGMPKERFSAEFPKEGPSILRIQQVVRGDSAAYFCASSGDTQYFGPGTRLTVL.